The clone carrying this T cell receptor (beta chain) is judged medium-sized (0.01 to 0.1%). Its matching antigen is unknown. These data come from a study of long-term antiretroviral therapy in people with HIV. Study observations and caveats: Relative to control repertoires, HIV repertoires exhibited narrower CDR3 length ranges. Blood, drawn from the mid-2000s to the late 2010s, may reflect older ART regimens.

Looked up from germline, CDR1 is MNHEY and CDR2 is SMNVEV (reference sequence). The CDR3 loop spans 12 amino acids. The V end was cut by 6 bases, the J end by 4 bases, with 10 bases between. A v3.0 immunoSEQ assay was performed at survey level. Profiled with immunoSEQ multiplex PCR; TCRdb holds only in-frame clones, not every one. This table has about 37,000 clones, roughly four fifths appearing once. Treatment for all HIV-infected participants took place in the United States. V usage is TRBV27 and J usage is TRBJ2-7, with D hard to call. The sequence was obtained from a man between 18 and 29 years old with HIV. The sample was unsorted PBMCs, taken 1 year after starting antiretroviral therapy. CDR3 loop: CASRPSVYEQYF. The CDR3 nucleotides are TGTGCCAGCAGGCCGTCAGTTTACGAGCAGTACTTC.